These T cell receptor beta chains were read from a single sample in a study of beta chain features in type 1 diabetes. The data were produced by immunoSEQ multiplex PCR, yet TCRdb's version contains in-frame clones alone and is incomplete. The sample lists about 700,000 clones, around 15% occurring once. The specimen was naive CD4+ T cells from blood. Receptor source: a man aged 18 to 30 with type 1 diabetes. Both conserved end residues are part of each CDR3.

V gene,CDR3 length,J gene,CDR3 protein
TRBV12-5,14,TRBJ2-7,CASGLAPQGYEQYF
TRBV28,15,TRBJ2-2,CASSLTGTNTGELFF
TRBV29-1,12,TRBJ1-1,CSVDTGGTEAFF
TRBV7-2,16,TRBJ2-3,CASSLTLAGGQDTQYF
TRBV27,12,TRBJ1-5,CASSLMGQPQHF
TRBV10-3,15,TRBJ1-1,CAINPDSSSNTEAFF
TRBV12-5,15,TRBJ1-4,CASGLQIATNEKLFF
TRBV5-1,15,TRBJ2-7,CASSLDPESSYEQYF
TRBV21-1,12,TRBJ2-1,CASGAPGDRLFF
TRBV30,15,TRBJ1-2,CAWSVGQGANYGYTF
TRBV13,15,TRBJ1-1,CASSLVGAMNTEAFF
TRBV6-1,14,TRBJ2-1,CASSAGDRYNEQFF
TRBV2,13,TRBJ1-1,CASSGEGNTEAFF
TRBV27,18,TRBJ2-3,CASSLRREWGRDTDTQYF
TRBV7-9,15,TRBJ2-6,CASSVGGSGANVLTF
TRBV7-9,15,TRBJ1-4,CASSAPAATNEKLFF
TRBV5-1,16,TRBJ2-5,CASSLTTSGVRETQYF
TRBV5-4,15,TRBJ2-5,CASSLYSLGQETQYF
TRBV2,15,TRBJ2-2,CASSVSGPNTGELFF
TRBV7-9,13,TRBJ1-6,CASSQGRDSPLHF
TRBV10-3,13,TRBJ2-1,CAISEEQPTQQFF
TRBV6-5,13,TRBJ1-2,CASRGTGASGYTF
TRBV7-2,13,TRBJ2-5,CASSFIATETQYF
TRBV6-6,14,TRBJ2-5,CASSYPPGTQVQYF
TRBV20-1,11,TRBJ2-7,CSARYLGEQYF
TRBV5-1,16,TRBJ2-7,CASSLGGTGGSYEQYF
TRBV7-8,14,TRBJ2-7,CASSPNRVGYEQYF
TRBV5-6,15,TRBJ1-1,CASSLLGTPGEGAFF
TRBV5-4,15,TRBJ1-2,CASSPRGGTNYGYTF
TRBV27,13,TRBJ2-7,CASSSWTAYEQYF
TRBV30,14,TRBJ1-5,CAWSVRRGNQPQHF
TRBV7-2,13,TRBJ1-2,CASSPRTGEGYTF
TRBV7-9,13,TRBJ1-1,CASSSSGAAEAFF
TRBV18,14,TRBJ1-2,CASSPLGFDYGYTF
TRBV12-5,13,TRBJ2-2,CASGLVRGGELFF
TRBV30,13,TRBJ1-1,CAWSREGGTEAFF
TRBV6-5,14,TRBJ1-2,CASSTGDRGGGYTF
TRBV5-1,13,TRBJ1-1,CASSLGPNTEAFF
TRBV10-3,13,TRBJ1-1,CAIGGQLNTEAFF
TRBV30,11,TRBJ2-7,CACTTSYEQYF
TRBV6-5,13,TRBJ2-1,CASSQRLINEQFF
TRBV4-2,14,TRBJ2-7,CASSQDWTDYEQYF
TRBV7-9,15,TRBJ2-3,CASSLLAGGTDTQYF
TRBV18,16,TRBJ1-1,CASSRLQGAGNTEAFF
TRBV6-6,10,TRBJ1-5,CASSNQPQHF
TRBV30,16,TRBJ1-6,CAWSRQGDSYNSPLHF
TRBV7-2,15,TRBJ1-3,CASSLGSAVGNTIYF
TRBV27,14,TRBJ2-7,CASTPQGASYEQYF
TRBV7-2,13,TRBJ1-1,CASSRGHGTEAFF
TRBV29-1,13,TRBJ2-1,CSVNPGQGMMQFF
TRBV27,15,TRBJ2-7,CASSPPGGARYEQYF